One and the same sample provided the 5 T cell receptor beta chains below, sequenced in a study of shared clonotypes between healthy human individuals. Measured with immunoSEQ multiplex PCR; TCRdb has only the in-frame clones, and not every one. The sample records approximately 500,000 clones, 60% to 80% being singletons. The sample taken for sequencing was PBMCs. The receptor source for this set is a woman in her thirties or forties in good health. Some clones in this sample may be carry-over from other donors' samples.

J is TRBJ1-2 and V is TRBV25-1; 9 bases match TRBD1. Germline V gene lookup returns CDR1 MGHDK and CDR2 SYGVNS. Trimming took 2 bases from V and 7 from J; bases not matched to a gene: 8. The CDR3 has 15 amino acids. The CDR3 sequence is CASSEVNRGRSGYTF. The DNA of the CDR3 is TGTGCCAGCAGTGAAGTGAACAGGGGGCGAAGTGGCTACACCTTC.

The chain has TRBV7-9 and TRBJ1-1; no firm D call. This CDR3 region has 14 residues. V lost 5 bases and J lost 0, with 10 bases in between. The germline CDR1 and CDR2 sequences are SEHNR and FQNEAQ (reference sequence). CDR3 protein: CASSKQTMNTEAFF. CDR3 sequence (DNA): TGTGCCAGCAGCAAACAGACTATGAACACTGAAGCTTTCTTT. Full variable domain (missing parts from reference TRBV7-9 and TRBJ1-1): DTGVSQNPRHKITKRGQNVTFRCDPISEHNRLYWYRQTLGQGPEFLTYFQNEAQLEKSRLLSDRFSAERPKGSFSTLEIQRTEQGDSAMYLCASSKQTMNTEAFFGQGTRLTVV.

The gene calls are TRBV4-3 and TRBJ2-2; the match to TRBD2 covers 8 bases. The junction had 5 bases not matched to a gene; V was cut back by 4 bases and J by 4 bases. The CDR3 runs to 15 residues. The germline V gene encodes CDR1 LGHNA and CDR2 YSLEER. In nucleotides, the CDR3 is TGCGCCAGCAGCCCTCGGGGGGGCAGCACCGGGGAGCTGTTTTTT. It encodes CASSPRGGSTGELFF.

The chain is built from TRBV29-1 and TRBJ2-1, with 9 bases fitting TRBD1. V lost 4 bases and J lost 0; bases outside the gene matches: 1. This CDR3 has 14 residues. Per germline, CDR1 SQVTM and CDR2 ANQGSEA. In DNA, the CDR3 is TGCAGCGTTGCGGGACAGGGCTCCTACAATGAGCAGTTCTTC. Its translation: CSVAGQGSYNEQFF.

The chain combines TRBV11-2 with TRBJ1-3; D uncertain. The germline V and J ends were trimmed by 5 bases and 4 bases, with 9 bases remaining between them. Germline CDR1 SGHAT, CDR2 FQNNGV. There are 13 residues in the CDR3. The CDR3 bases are TGTGCCAGCAGCCCCAAAGGGGGAAACACCATATATTTT. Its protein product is CASSPKGGNTIYF.